This T cell receptor (beta chain) was found in a study of cytomegalovirus exposure and HLA in healthy donors. Amplification used 60 Vbeta primers and 13 Jbeta primers. Repertoires were generated with immunoSEQ multiplex PCR, while TCRdb's copy carries only in-frame clones and drops some. The top ten hold less than 2% of the sample, which has some 160,000 clones, around four fifths seen once. Germline V gene data show CDR1 as SQVTM and CDR2 as ANQGSEA. The CDR3 spans 21 residues. Unmatched junction bases numbered 24, after V lost 0 bases and J lost 4 bases. The V gene is TRBV29-1, the J gene TRBJ2-5; 9 nucleotides agree with TRBD2. The clonotype was recovered from a man between 18 and 35 years old in good health and CMV-seronegative. The sequencing sample was made of PBMCs. The CDR3 here is CSVEEPLSGGLAWRWGETQYF. Here the CDR3 DNA reads TGCAGCGTTGAAGAACCCCTGTCGGGGGGACTAGCCTGGCGCTGGGGAGAGACCCAGTACTTC.